Below are 7 T cell receptor beta chains sequenced from a single sample in a study of blood T cell repertoires in COVID-19. Method: immunoSEQ multiplex PCR; TCRdb's copy keeps in-frame clones and lacks some. The table records about 180,000 clones, approximately 85% of them present only once. Sequenced sample: PBMCs or T cells enriched from blood (not recorded which). The receptors were sampled from a young woman who had recovered from COVID-19.

This rearrangement joins TRBV27 to TRBJ1-6; a possible D gene is TRBD1 (5 bases). There are 15 residues in the CDR3. CDR1 is MNHEY and CDR2 is SMNVEV in the germline V gene (reference sequence). The V end was cut by 6 bases, the J end by 7 bases, with 16 bases between. The CDR3 here is CASSLRTGGNSPLHF. The CDR3 DNA sequence: TGTGCCAGCAGCCTTAGGACGGGGGGGAATTCACCCCTCCACTTT.

This chain links TRBV6-5 with TRBJ1-2, with 9 bases that match TRBD1. V lost 4 bases, J lost 12 bases, and 9 bases stayed unmatched. Germline CDR1 reads MNHEY; CDR2 reads SVGAGI. The CDR3 runs 13 residues. The CDR3 coding sequence is TGTGCCAGCAGTTGGACAGGGGAGTCGAGCAACACCTTC. It encodes CASSWTGESSNTF.

The V gene is TRBV28, the J gene TRBJ1-2; D is ambiguous. The germline CDR1 and CDR2 sequences are MDHEN and SYDVKM. CDR3 length: 12 amino acids. V lost 4 bases and J 3 bases, leaving 6 bases between the germline ends. DNA for the CDR3: TGTGCCAGCAGTTCCAGATACTATGGCTACACCTTC. Protein product: CASSSRYYGYTF.

The genes are TRBV29-1 and TRBJ2-2, with D possibly matching TRBD2 (7 bases). The V gene's germline CDR1 is SQVTM and CDR2 ANQGSEA. Trimming removed 3 bases at V and 0 bases at J, with 11 bases between. The length of the CDR3 is 15 residues. CDR3 sequence (DNA): TGCAGCGTTGAGCAGGGGAGGGCGAACACCGGGGAGCTGTTTTTT. Amino acid sequence: CSVEQGRANTGELFF.

The chain is built from TRBV9 and TRBJ2-1, with 7 nucleotides matching TRBD2. The germline V gene has CDR1 SGDLS and CDR2 YYNGEE. The CDR3 has 12 amino acids. V lost 2 bases, J lost 9 bases, and 2 bases stayed unmatched. For the CDR3, the DNA is TGTGCCAGCAGCGTGTCTAGCGGTGAGCAGTTCTTC. Its translation is CASSVSSGEQFF.

This clone was seen once. V gene TRBV28 combines with J gene TRBJ1-2; D gene unclear. CDR1 MDHEN and CDR2 SYDVKM come from the germline V gene. This CDR3 has 12 residues. The V end was cut by 6 bases, the J end by 8 bases, with 13 bases between. CDR3 nucleotides: TGTGCCAGCAGCGAGGGAGGAGGAGGCTACACCTTC. This sequence encodes CASSEGGGGYTF.

The rearrangement uses TRBV9 and TRBJ1-6, with TRBD1 matching over 8 bases. The CDR3 consists of 14 residues. Germline CDR1 is SGDLS and CDR2 is YYNGEE. The junction had 7 bases not matched to a gene; V was cut back by 4 bases and J by 10 bases. CDR3 DNA: TGTGCCAGCAGCATGGACAGGGAGGGGTCACCCCTCCACTTT. Translation: CASSMDREGSPLHF.